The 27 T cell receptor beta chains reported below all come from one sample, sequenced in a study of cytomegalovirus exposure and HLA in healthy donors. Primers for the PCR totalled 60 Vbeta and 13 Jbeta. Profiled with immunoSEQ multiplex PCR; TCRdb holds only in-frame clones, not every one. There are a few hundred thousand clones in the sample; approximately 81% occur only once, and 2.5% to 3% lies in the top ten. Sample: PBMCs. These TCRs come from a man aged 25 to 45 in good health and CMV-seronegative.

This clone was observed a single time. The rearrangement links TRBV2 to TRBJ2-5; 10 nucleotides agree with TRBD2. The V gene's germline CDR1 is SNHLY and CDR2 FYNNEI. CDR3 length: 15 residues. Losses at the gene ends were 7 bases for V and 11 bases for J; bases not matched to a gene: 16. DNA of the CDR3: TGTGCCAGCACCCTTAGGGTCCTAGCGGGGGTTCATCAGTACTTC. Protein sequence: CASTLRVLAGVHQYF.

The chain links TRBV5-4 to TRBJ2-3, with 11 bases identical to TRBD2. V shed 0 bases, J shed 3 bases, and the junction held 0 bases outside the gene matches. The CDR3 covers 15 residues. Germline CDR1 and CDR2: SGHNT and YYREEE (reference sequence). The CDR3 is CASSLGLAGTDTQYF. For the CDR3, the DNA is TGTGCCAGCAGCTTGGGACTAGCGGGGACAGATACGCAGTATTTT.

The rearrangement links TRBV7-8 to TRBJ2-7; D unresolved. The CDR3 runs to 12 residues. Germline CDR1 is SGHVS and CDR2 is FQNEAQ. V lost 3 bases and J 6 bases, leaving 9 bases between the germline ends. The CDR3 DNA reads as TGTGCCAGCAGCTTCCGAGGAGTCGAGCAGTACTTC. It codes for CASSFRGVEQYF. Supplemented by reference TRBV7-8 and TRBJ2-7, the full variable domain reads GAGVSQSPRYKVAKRGQDVALRCDPISGHVSLFWYQQALGQGPEFLTYFQNEAQLDKSGLPSDRFFAERPEGSVSTLKIQRTQQEDSAVYLCASSFRGVEQYFGPGTRLTVT.

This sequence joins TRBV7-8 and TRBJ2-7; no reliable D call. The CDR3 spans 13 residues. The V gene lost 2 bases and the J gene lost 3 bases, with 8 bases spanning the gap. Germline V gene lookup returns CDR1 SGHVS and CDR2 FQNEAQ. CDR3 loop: CASSLRGYYEQYF. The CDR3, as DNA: TGTGCCAGCAGCTTAAGAGGTTACTACGAGCAGTACTTC.

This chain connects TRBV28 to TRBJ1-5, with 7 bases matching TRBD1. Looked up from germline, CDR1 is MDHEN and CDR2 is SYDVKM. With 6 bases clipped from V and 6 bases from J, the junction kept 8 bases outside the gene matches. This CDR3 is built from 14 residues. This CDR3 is CASSVTGPLQPQHF. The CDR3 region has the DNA TGTGCCAGCAGCGTGACAGGGCCTCTTCAGCCCCAGCATTTT.

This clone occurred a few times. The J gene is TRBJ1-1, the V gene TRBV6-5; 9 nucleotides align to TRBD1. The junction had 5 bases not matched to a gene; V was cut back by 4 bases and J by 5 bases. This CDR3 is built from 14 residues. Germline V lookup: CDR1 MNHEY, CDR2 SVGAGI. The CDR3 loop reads CASSFTGGRTEAFF. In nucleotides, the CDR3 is TGTGCCAGCAGTTTTACAGGGGGCAGAACTGAAGCTTTCTTT.

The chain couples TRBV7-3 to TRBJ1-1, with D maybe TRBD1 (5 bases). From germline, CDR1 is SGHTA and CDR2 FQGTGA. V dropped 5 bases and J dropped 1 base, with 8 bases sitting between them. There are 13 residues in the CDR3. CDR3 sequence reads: CASSGGGNTEAFF. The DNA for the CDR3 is TGTGCCAGCAGCGGGGGAGGGAACACTGAAGCTTTCTTT.

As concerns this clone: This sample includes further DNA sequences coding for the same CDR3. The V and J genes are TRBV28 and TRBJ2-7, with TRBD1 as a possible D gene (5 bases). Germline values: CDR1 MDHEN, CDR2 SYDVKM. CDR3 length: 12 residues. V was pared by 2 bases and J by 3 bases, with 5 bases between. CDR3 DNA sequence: TGTGCCAGCAGTTTAACAGGCTACGAGCAGTACTTC. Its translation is CASSLTGYEQYF.

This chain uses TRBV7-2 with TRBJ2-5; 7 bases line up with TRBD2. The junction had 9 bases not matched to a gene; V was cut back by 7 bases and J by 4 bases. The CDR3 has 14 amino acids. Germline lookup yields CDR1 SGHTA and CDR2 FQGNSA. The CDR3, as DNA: TGTGCCAGCAACCGGCCGGGGGAGGGAGAGACCCAGTACTTC. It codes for CASNRPGEGETQYF.

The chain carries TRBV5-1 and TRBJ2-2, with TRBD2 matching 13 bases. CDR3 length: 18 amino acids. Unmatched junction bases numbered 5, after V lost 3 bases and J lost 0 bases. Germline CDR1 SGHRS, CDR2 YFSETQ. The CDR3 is CASSWTSGGFANTGELFF. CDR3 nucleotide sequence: TGCGCCAGCAGCTGGACTAGCGGGGGATTCGCGAACACCGGGGAGCTGTTTTTT.

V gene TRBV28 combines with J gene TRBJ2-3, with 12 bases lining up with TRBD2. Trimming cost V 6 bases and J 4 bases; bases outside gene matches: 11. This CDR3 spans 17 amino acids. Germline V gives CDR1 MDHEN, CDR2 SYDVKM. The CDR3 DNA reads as TGTGCCAGCAGCTACCCTCTAGCGGGGGGGCTTTCAGATACGCAGTATTTT. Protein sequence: CASSYPLAGGLSDTQYF.

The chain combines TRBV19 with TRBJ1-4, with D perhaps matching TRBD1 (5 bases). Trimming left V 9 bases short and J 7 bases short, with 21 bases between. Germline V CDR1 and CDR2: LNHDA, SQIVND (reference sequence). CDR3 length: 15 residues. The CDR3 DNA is TGTGCCAGCTCCTACTCTGGGGGGGTTGGTGAAAAACTGTTTTTT. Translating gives CASSYSGGVGEKLFF.

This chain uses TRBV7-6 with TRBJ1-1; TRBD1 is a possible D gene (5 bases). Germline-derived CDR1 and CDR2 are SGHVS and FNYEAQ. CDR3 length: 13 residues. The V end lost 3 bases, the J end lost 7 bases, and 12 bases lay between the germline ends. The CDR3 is CASSFGTGGEAFF. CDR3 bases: TGTGCCAGCAGCTTTGGAACGGGGGGTGAAGCTTTCTTT.

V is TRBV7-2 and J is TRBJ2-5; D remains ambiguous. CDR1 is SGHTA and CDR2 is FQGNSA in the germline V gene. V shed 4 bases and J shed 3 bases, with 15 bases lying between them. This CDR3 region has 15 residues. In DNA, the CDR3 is TGTGCCAGCAGCTCCCTTCGGAGCCGTGAAGAGACCCAGTACTTC. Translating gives CASSSLRSREETQYF.

CDR3 sequence: CASSISDRVAPYF. The DNA of the CDR3 is TGTGCCAGCAGTATTTCCGACAGGGTGGCACCGTACTTC. The chain recombines TRBV6-5 with TRBJ2-5; 7 bases align to TRBD1. Germline CDR1 MNHEY, CDR2 SVGAGI. V lost 5 bases and J lost 13; bases outside the gene matches: 13. The CDR3 is 13 amino acids.

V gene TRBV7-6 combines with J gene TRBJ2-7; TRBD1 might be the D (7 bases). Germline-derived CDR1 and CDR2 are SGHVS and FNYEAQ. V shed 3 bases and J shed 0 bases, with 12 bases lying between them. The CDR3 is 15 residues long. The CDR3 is CASSFQGGISYEQYF. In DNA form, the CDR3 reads TGTGCCAGCAGCTTTCAGGGGGGAATCTCCTACGAGCAGTACTTC.

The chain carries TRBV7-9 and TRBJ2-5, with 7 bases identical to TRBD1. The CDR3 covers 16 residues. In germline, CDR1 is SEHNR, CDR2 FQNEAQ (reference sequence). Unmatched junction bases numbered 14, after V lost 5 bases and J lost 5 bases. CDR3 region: CASSGTDSSLWETQYF. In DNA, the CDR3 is TGTGCCAGCAGCGGGACAGACAGTTCTTTGTGGGAGACCCAGTACTTC.

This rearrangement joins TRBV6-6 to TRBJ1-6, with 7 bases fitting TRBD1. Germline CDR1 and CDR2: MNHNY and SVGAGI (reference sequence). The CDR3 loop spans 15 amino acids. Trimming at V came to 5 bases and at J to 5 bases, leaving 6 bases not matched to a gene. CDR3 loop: CASSILTGHNSPLHF. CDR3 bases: TGTGCCAGCAGTATCCTGACAGGGCATAATTCACCCCTCCACTTT.

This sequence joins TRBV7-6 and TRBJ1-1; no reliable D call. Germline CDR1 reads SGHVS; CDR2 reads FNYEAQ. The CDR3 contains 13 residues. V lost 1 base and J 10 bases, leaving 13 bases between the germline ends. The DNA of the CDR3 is TGTGCCAGCAGCTTAGGGGGAGGCTTTGGAGCTTTCTTT. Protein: CASSLGGGFGAFF.

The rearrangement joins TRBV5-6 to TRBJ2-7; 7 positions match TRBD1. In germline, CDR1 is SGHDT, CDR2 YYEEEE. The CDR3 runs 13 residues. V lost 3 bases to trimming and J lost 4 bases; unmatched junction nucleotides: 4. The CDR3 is CASSWTGRYEQYF. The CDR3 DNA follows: TGTGCCAGCAGCTGGACAGGCAGATACGAGCAGTACTTC.

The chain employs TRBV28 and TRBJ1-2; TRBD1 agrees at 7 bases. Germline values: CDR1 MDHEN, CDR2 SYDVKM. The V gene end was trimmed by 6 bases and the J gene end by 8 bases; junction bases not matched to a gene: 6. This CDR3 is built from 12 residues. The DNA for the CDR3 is TGTGCCAGCAGGCCGACAGGGAGCGGCTACACCTTC. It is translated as CASRPTGSGYTF.

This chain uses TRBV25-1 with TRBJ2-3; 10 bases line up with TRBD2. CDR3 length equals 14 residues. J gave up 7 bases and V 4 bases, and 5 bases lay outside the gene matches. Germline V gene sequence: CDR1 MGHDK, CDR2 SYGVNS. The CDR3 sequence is CASSVAGGRNTQYF. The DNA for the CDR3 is TGTGCCAGCAGTGTAGCGGGGGGAAGGAATACGCAGTATTTT. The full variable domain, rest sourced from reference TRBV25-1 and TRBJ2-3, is EADIYQTPRYLVIGTGKKITLECSQTMGHDKMYWYQQDPGMELHLIHYSYGVNSTEKGDLSSESTVSRIRTEHFPLTLESARPSHTSQYLCASSVAGGRNTQYFGPGTRLTVL.

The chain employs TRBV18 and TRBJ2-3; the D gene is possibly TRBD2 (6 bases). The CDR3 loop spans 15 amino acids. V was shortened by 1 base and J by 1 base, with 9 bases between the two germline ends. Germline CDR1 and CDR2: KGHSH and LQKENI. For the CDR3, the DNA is TGTGCCAGCTCACCACGACTAGTTGGCACAGATACGCAGTATTTT. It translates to CASSPRLVGTDTQYF. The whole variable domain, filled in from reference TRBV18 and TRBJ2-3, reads NAGVMQNPRHLVRRRGQEARLRCSPMKGHSHVYWYRQLPEEGLKFMVYLQKENIIDESGMPKERFSAEFPKEGPSILRIQQVVRGDSAAYFCASSPRLVGTDTQYFGPGTRLTVL.

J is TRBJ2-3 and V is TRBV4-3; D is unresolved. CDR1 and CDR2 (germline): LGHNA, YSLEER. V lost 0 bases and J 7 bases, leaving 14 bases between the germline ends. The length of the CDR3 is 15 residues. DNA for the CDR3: TGCGCCAGCAGCCAAGATTACCGGTCCACGAATACGCAGTATTTT. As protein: CASSQDYRSTNTQYF.

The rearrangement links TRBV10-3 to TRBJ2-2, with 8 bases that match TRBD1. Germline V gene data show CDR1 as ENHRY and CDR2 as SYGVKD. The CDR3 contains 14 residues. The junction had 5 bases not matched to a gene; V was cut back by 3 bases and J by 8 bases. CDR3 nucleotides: TGTGCCATCAGTGAATTGGACAGGGTAGGGGAGCTGTTTTTT. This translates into CAISELDRVGELFF.

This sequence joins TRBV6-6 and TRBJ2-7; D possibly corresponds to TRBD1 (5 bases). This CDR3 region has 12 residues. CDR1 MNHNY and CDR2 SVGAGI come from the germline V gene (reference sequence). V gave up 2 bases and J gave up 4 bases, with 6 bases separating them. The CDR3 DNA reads TGTGCCAGCAGTTACGGACAATACGAGCAGTACTTC. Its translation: CASSYGQYEQYF.

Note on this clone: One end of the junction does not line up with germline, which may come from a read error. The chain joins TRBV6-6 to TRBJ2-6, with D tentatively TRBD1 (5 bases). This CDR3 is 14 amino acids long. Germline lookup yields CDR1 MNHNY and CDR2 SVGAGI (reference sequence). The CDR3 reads CASKVSVGASVLTF. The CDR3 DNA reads TGTGCCAGCAAGGTCAGCGTTGGGGCCAGCGTCCTGACTTTC.